The 22 T cell receptor beta chains given below trace back to one sample, sequenced in a study of monozygotic twins with inflammatory bowel disease. TCRdb re-called the 5' RACE reads and catalogs CDR3 proteins one per entry, DNA excluded. Its table lists about 380,000 distinct CDR3 sequences. What was sequenced was blood. The receptors were sampled from a human donor with ulcerative colitis or Crohn's disease, or a healthy co-twin of an affected twin (not recorded which).

CDR3 sequence reads: CASSLSPGGDDNQPQHF. V usage is TRBV5-4 and J usage is TRBJ1-5; TCRdb selects TRBD1, and the lack of DNA leaves this call unchecked. The CDR3 extends over 17 amino acids. Per germline, CDR1 SGHNT and CDR2 YYREEE (reference sequence).

The chain's CDR3 is CASSLVRGRNQPQHF. V gene TRBV12-3 or TRBV12-4 combines with J gene TRBJ1-5; TCRdb's D gene call, TRBD1, goes unchecked for lack of DNA. CDR3 size: 15 residues.

V and J are TRBV4-3 and TRBJ2-3; TCRdb gives TRBD2 as the D gene, but with no DNA this cannot be confirmed. Germline V gene lookup returns CDR1 LGHNA and CDR2 YSLEER. This CDR3 comprises 15 residues. The CDR3 sequence: CASSRTPSRTDTQYF.

The gene calls are TRBV18 and TRBJ1-2. Germline V CDR1 and CDR2: KGHSH, LQKENI. The CDR3 totals 12 residues. This chain's CDR3 is CASSLNDRLYTF.

CDR3 protein: CASSEESSYNSPLHF. The chain recombines TRBV5-1 with TRBJ1-6. The CDR3 extends over 15 amino acids. The germline V gene has CDR1 SGHRS and CDR2 YFSETQ.

The rearrangement joins TRBV5-1 to TRBJ2-3; no DNA is available, so the TRBD2 call from TCRdb remains unchecked. Looked up from germline, CDR1 is SGHRS and CDR2 is YFSETQ. There are 17 residues in the CDR3. CDR3 loop: CASSVSGLASNTDTQYF.

The V gene is TRBV11-2, the J gene TRBJ2-1. Germline CDR1 SGHAT, CDR2 FQNNGV. The CDR3 has 13 residues. CDR3: CASSQRGYNEQFF. Combining the CDR3 with reference TRBV11-2 and TRBJ2-1 gives the whole variable domain EAGVAQSPRYKIIEKRQSVAFWCNPISGHATLYWYQQILGQGPKLLIQFQNNGVVDDSQLPKDRFSAERLKGVDSTLKIQPAKLEDSAVYLCASSQRGYNEQFFGPGTRLTVL.

This chain uses TRBV6-1 with TRBJ1-1; with no DNA, the TCRdb D assignment of TRBD1 cannot be verified. Germline loops: CDR1 MNHNS, CDR2 SASEGT. This CDR3 comprises 14 residues. The CDR3 spells CASSPLRPNTEAFF.

This chain connects TRBV5-1 to TRBJ1-6. Germline CDR1 reads SGHRS; CDR2 reads YFSETQ. The CDR3 covers 16 residues. CDR3 sequence: CASSLAGMGANSPLHF.

The V call is TRBV4-3, the J call TRBJ1-6; TCRdb's D call, TRBD1, is unchecked because there is no DNA. CDR1 is LGHNA, CDR2 YSLEER, per germline. The CDR3 is 16 amino acids. CDR3 amino acids: CASSQVTGGHNSPLHF.

This chain connects TRBV12-3 or TRBV12-4 to TRBJ1-6; the TRBD1 assignment by TCRdb is unverifiable without DNA. The CDR3 loop spans 15 amino acids. The CDR3 protein is CASSLTGVRDSPLHF.

This chain connects TRBV5-1 to TRBJ1-5; checking the TCRdb D call of TRBD1 is not possible without DNA. The CDR3 totals 15 residues. Per the germline V gene, CDR1 is SGHRS and CDR2 is YFSETQ. The CDR3 sequence: CASSLETGPNQPQHF.

The rearrangement joins TRBV12-3 or TRBV12-4 to TRBJ1-5; TCRdb's D call of TRBD1 is untestable without DNA. The CDR3 runs to 15 residues. The CDR3 sequence is CASRQGSRGNQPQHF.

The chain links TRBV5-1 to TRBJ2-1; TCRdb's D call of TRBD2 is untestable without DNA. The CDR3 runs 15 residues. The germline V gene has CDR1 SGHRS and CDR2 YFSETQ. CDR3 loop: CASSSTSPRGNEQFF.

The J gene is TRBJ2-7, the V gene TRBV27; lacking DNA, the TRBD2 call made by TCRdb goes unchecked. The CDR3 runs 15 residues. Germline CDR1 reads MNHEY; CDR2 reads SMNVEV (reference sequence). The CDR3 sequence is CASTSGSGSSYEQYF.

The chain carries TRBV25-1 and TRBJ1-1; checking the TCRdb D call of TRBD1 is not possible without DNA. The CDR3 sequence is 14 residues long. Germline-derived CDR1 and CDR2 are MGHDK and SYGVNS. Here the CDR3 reads CASSPNPQGEEAFF.

V gene TRBV7-2 combines with J gene TRBJ2-3; TCRdb names TRBD2, which stays unverified in the absence of DNA. Germline loops: CDR1 SGHTA, CDR2 FQGNSA. The CDR3 totals 17 residues. CDR3 loop: CASSSRTSGGEADTQYF. Based on the CDR3 plus reference TRBV7-2 and TRBJ2-3, the full variable domain is GAGVSQSPSNKVTEKGKDVELRCDPISGHTALYWYRQSLGQGLEFLIYFQGNSAPDKSGLPSDRFSAERTGGSVSTLTIQRTQQEDSAVYLCASSSRTSGGEADTQYFGPGTRLTVL.

The chain recombines TRBV14 with TRBJ1-4; TCRdb's assignment of TRBD1 cannot be checked, as there is no DNA. The germline gives CDR1 SGHDN, CDR2 FVKESK. The CDR3 covers 19 residues. Here the CDR3 reads CASSQGEYRGPTTNEKLFF. Based on the CDR3 plus reference TRBV14 and TRBJ1-4, the full variable domain is EAGVTQFPSHSVIEKGQTVTLRCDPISGHDNLYWYRRVMGKEIKFLLHFVKESKQDESGMPNNRFLAERTGGTYSTLKVQPAELEDSGVYFCASSQGEYRGPTTNEKLFFGSGTQLSVL.

The chain recombines TRBV15 with TRBJ1-6; TCRdb returns TRBD1, unconfirmable since there is no DNA. Looked up from germline, CDR1 is LNHNV and CDR2 is YYDKDF (reference sequence). CDR3 length: 17 residues. CDR3 sequence reads: CATSRDRGSSYNSPLHF.

V is TRBV9 and J is TRBJ2-1; TCRdb gives TRBD2 as the D gene, but with no DNA this cannot be confirmed. Germline CDR1 and CDR2: SGDLS and YYNGEE. CDR3 length: 16 amino acids. CDR3 loop: CASSTGGGTAYSEQFF.

The chain couples TRBV5-1 to TRBJ2-2. Germline V gene sequence: CDR1 SGHRS, CDR2 YFSETQ. The CDR3 loop spans 13 amino acids. CDR3 loop: CASSLVFGRELFF.

This chain uses TRBV7-9 with TRBJ1-1. CDR3 size: 14 residues. From germline, CDR1 is SEHNR and CDR2 FQNEAQ (reference sequence). CDR3 protein: CASWEEGNSDVAFF.